The 20 T cell receptor beta chains below were found in one sample sequenced in a study of tumor-infiltrating lymphocytes in localized non-small cell lung cancer. Produced via immunoSEQ multiplex PCR; TCRdb's table is partial and in-frame only. Altogether about 15,000 clones are present, 60% to 85% being singletons, with the ten largest covering 9.1%. The sample was lung tumor tissue. All receptors come from a human donor with non-small cell lung cancer.

The chain couples TRBV10-1 to TRBJ2-5, with D unresolved. Germline CDR1 and CDR2: WNHNN and SYGVQD (reference sequence). V shed 6 bases and J shed 2 bases, with 13 bases lying between them. CDR3 length: 14 amino acids. This CDR3 reads CASREHLVQETQYF. Here the CDR3 DNA reads TGCGCCAGCAGGGAACATCTAGTTCAAGAGACCCAGTACTTC.

J is TRBJ2-1 and V is TRBV7-2, with D perhaps matching TRBD1 (5 bases). This CDR3 region has 12 residues. Trimming took 2 bases from V and 8 from J, leaving 7 bases between them. From germline, CDR1 is SGHTA and CDR2 FQGNSA. The CDR3 here is CASSLRGYEQFF. CDR3 nucleotides: TGTGCCAGCAGCTTAAGGGGCTATGAGCAGTTCTTC.

The genes are TRBV18 and TRBJ2-3; D unresolved. Germline V gene data show CDR1 as KGHSH and CDR2 as LQKENI. The CDR3 length is 14 residues. Trimming shortened V by 3 bases and J by 1 base, and 8 bases separated the two germline ends. This chain's CDR3 is CASSPDLGTDTQYF. The DNA for the CDR3 is TGTGCCAGCTCACCCGATCTGGGCACAGATACGCAGTATTTT.

V is TRBV7-9 and J is TRBJ2-7; tentative D call: TRBD2 (6 bases). Trimming took 0 bases from V and 4 from J, leaving 16 bases between them. Germline V gives CDR1 SEHNR, CDR2 FQNEAQ (reference sequence). This CDR3 contains 16 residues. CDR3 sequence reads: CASSLAPSGTLYEQYF. Here the CDR3 DNA reads TGTGCCAGCAGCTTAGCGCCGTCCGGGACTCTATACGAGCAGTACTTC.

Relative to its sample, this clone is medium-sized (0.01 to 0.1%). This rearrangement joins TRBV5-4 to TRBJ2-3; 9 nucleotides match TRBD1. After removal of 4 bases from V and 0 bases from J, the junction contained 6 bases not matched to a gene. This CDR3 comprises 16 residues. Germline V lookup: CDR1 SGHNT, CDR2 YYREEE (reference sequence). CDR3 in amino acids: CASSIGTGYSTDTQYF. In DNA form, the CDR3 reads TGTGCCAGCAGCATCGGGACAGGGTATAGCACAGATACGCAGTATTTT. Filled out from reference TRBV5-4 and TRBJ2-3, the complete variable domain reads ETGVTQSPTHLIKTRGQQVTLRCSSQSGHNTVSWYQQALGQGPQFIFQYYREEENGRGNFPPRFSGLQFPNYSSELNVNALELDDSALYLCASSIGTGYSTDTQYFGPGTRLTVL.

This CDR3 is CASSDSGGGTETQYF. In DNA form, the CDR3 reads TGTGCCAGCAGTGACTCCGGCGGGGGCACGGAGACCCAGTACTTC. The chain links TRBV6-4 to TRBJ2-5; a weak D match, TRBD2 (7 bases). CDR3 length: 15 amino acids. Trimming took off 0 bases at V and 5 bases at J, with 13 bases between the two ends. Germline V gene sequence: CDR1 MRHNA, CDR2 SNTAGT.

The table lists this clone with a count of one. This CDR3 reads CASSFGAGGYEQYF. CDR3 sequence (DNA): TGTGCCAGCAGCTTTGGAGCGGGAGGGTACGAGCAGTACTTC. The rearrangement joins TRBV7-2 to TRBJ2-7, with 10 bases fitting TRBD2. The CDR3 runs 14 residues. Germline CDR1 reads SGHTA; CDR2 reads FQGNSA. The ends lost 3 bases at V and 4 bases at J; junction bases unmatched: 3.

The V gene is TRBV5-1, the J gene TRBJ2-1; D is perhaps TRBD2 (5 bases). The germline CDR1 and CDR2 sequences are SGHRS and YFSETQ. This CDR3 has 13 residues. With 1 base removed from V and 8 bases from J, the gap between germline ends came to 10 bases. Here the CDR3 DNA reads TGCGCCAGCAGCTTGTACCAGAGGGATGAGCAGTTCTTC. Amino acids: CASSLYQRDEQFF. The full variable domain, in which reference TRBV5-1 and TRBJ2-1 provide the parts outside the CDR3, is KAGVTQTPRYLIKTRGQQVTLSCSPISGHRSVSWYQQTPGQGLQFLFEYFSETQRNKGNFPGRFSGRQFSNSRSEMNVSTLELGDSALYLCASSLYQRDEQFFGPGTRLTVL.

This chain uses TRBV2 with TRBJ2-1; 13 bases are a match to TRBD2. CDR1 and CDR2 from the germline V gene are SNHLY and FYNNEI. Trimming removed 4 bases from V and 1 base from J; junction bases left unmatched: 16. This CDR3 is 21 amino acids long. CDR3 DNA: TGTGCCAGCAGTGTCCCGGGGTGGGAGACTAGCGGGAGGAGATCCTACAATGAGCAGTTCTTC. This sequence encodes CASSVPGWETSGRRSYNEQFF.

The chain links TRBV2 to TRBJ1-2; unclear D gene. The CDR3 totals 13 residues. CDR1 is SNHLY and CDR2 is FYNNEI in the germline V gene. Trimming removed 7 bases from V and 4 bases from J, with 13 bases in between. This CDR3 is CASTGSSPYGYTF. The CDR3, as DNA: TGTGCCAGCACTGGTAGTTCCCCCTATGGCTACACCTTC.

This sequence joins TRBV5-1 and TRBJ2-5; D ambiguous. Trimming took off 0 bases at V and 1 base at J, with 4 bases between the two ends. The CDR3 covers 13 residues. Germline V gives CDR1 SGHRS, CDR2 YFSETQ. CDR3 in amino acids: CASSLATQETQYF. In DNA, the CDR3 is TGCGCCAGCAGCTTGGCCACCCAAGAGACCCAGTACTTC. Full variable domain (missing parts from reference TRBV5-1 and TRBJ2-5): KAGVTQTPRYLIKTRGQQVTLSCSPISGHRSVSWYQQTPGQGLQFLFEYFSETQRNKGNFPGRFSGRQFSNSRSEMNVSTLELGDSALYLCASSLATQETQYFGPGTRLLVL.

The chain combines TRBV30 with TRBJ2-7; D is tentatively TRBD1 or TRBD2 (6 bases each). V was pared by 0 bases and J by 3 bases, with 18 bases between. This CDR3 has 16 residues. CDR1 is GTSNPN and CDR2 is SVGIG in the germline V gene (reference sequence). CDR3 sequence (DNA): TGTGCCTGGAGTGTAGGACGGGGGCGCCCCGTCTACGAGCAGTACTTC. It specifies CAWSVGRGRPVYEQYF. The full variable domain, its missing parts supplied by reference TRBV30 and TRBJ2-7, is SQTIHQWPATLVQPVGSPLSLECTVEGTSNPNLYWYRQAAGRGLQLLFYSVGIGQISSEVPQNLSASRPQDRQFILSSKKLLLSDSGFYLCAWSVGRGRPVYEQYFGPGTRLTVT.

The chain joins TRBV7-9 to TRBJ2-7, with TRBD1 matching 10 bases. V dropped 6 bases and J dropped 6; count of bases not matched to a gene: 5. Per germline, CDR1 SEHNR and CDR2 FQNEAQ (reference sequence). The CDR3 spans 13 residues. The CDR3, as DNA: TGTGCCAGCAGGGGGGACAGGGGCATCGAGCAGTACTTC. The encoded protein is CASRGDRGIEQYF.

The chain uses TRBV7-9 and TRBJ2-2; 8 nucleotides match TRBD1. The V gene's germline CDR1 is SEHNR and CDR2 FQNEAQ (reference sequence). The CDR3 loop spans 16 amino acids. V dropped 0 bases and J dropped 1; count of bases not matched to a gene: 1. In nucleotides, the CDR3 is TGTGCCAGCAGCTTAGCGGGGACAGGGAACACCGGGGAGCTGTTTTTT. Encoded protein: CASSLAGTGNTGELFF.

J is TRBJ2-7 and V is TRBV15, with D uncertain. The CDR3 consists of 13 residues. Germline V gene data show CDR1 as LNHNV and CDR2 as YYDKDF (reference sequence). V lost 1 base, J lost 0 bases, and 4 bases lay in between. The CDR3, as DNA: TGTGCCACCAGCAGAGTAAACTCCTACGAGCAGTACTTC. It encodes CATSRVNSYEQYF.

This clone was seen a handful of times. V usage is TRBV6-1 and J usage is TRBJ1-6; 9 bases are shared with TRBD1. This CDR3 region has 15 residues. The V and J ends lost 5 bases and 7 bases, in that order; junction bases with no gene match: 6. Germline V CDR1 and CDR2: MNHNS, SASEGT. The CDR3 coding sequence is TGTGCCAGCAGTTCTCCGGGACAGGGAAATTCACCCCTCCACTTT. It codes for CASSSPGQGNSPLHF.

The chain is built from TRBV6-1 and TRBJ1-6; a weak D match, TRBD1 (5 bases). The CDR3 is 13 amino acids. Trimming removed 6 bases at V and 4 bases at J, with 7 bases between. Looked up from germline, CDR1 is MNHNS and CDR2 is SASEGT. The CDR3 here is CASSGTYNSPLHF. CDR3 sequence (DNA): TGTGCCAGCAGCGGGACGTATAATTCACCCCTCCACTTT.

This chain links TRBV15 with TRBJ1-2, with 7 bases matching TRBD1. The J segment lost 2 bases and the V segment lost 0 bases, leaving 6 bases of the junction unmatched. Germline loops: CDR1 LNHNV, CDR2 YYDKDF (reference sequence). The CDR3 sequence is 16 residues long. For the CDR3, the DNA is TGTGCCACCAGCAGAGATTTGGGACAGCTGAACTATGGCTACACCTTC. This encodes CATSRDLGQLNYGYTF.

This clone was picked up a small number of times. This sequence joins TRBV9 and TRBJ2-2; D perhaps matches TRBD1 (5 bases). Germline V CDR1 and CDR2: SGDLS, YYNGEE. The CDR3 is 13 amino acids. Trimming removed 0 bases at V and 7 bases at J, with 7 bases between. The CDR3 protein is CASSVVQGGELFF. CDR3 nucleotides: TGTGCCAGCAGCGTAGTTCAGGGCGGGGAGCTGTTTTTT.

This chain connects TRBV20-1 to TRBJ2-3; D is unresolved. V shed 8 bases and J shed 7 bases, with 13 bases lying between them. The CDR3 spans 11 residues. The germline gives CDR1 DFQATT, CDR2 SNEGSKA (reference sequence). CDR3 region: CSTPSVYTQYF. In nucleotides, the CDR3 is TGCAGTACTCCATCGGTCTATACGCAGTATTTT.